This passage covers 31 T cell receptor beta chains from one sample sequenced in a study of shared clonotypes between healthy human individuals. Produced via immunoSEQ multiplex PCR; TCRdb's table is partial and in-frame only. Among hundreds of thousands of clones listed, about 70% were seen once. The specimen was memory CD4+ T cells sorted from blood. Subset here: CD45RA-negative fraction. All receptors come from a man in his thirties or forties in good health.

The chain couples TRBV9 to TRBJ2-3; either TRBD1 or TRBD2 may supply D (5 bases each). CDR1 and CDR2 from the germline V gene are SGDLS and YYNGEE. This CDR3 has 15 residues. The V end lost 4 bases, the J end lost 11 bases, and 23 bases lay between the germline ends. The DNA for the CDR3 is TGTGCCAGCAGCCCCCACGGGACCCCCCGGGTTGGGCAGTATTTT. Protein: CASSPHGTPRVGQYF.

The chain has TRBV10-1 and TRBJ2-2, with a weak D call TRBD1 (6 bases). The germline CDR1 and CDR2 sequences are WNHNN and SYGVQD (reference sequence). The V and J ends lost 2 bases and 8 bases respectively, with 15 bases between them. The CDR3 is 15 amino acids. The CDR3 DNA is TGCGCCAGCAGTGAGAGTTCAGGGGCGAAGGGGGAGCTGTTTTTT. It yields the protein CASSESSGAKGELFF.

The chain carries TRBV5-4 and TRBJ2-5, with D possibly being TRBD1 (5 bases). Between the trimmed V and J ends, which lost 2 bases and 4 bases, there was a span of 9 bases. Germline assignment: CDR1 SGHNT and CDR2 YYREEE (reference sequence). The CDR3 loop spans 13 amino acids. The CDR3 region has the DNA TGTGCCAGCAGCTTCGGAAGGGGAGAGACCCAGTACTTC. It translates to CASSFGRGETQYF.

The chain combines TRBV2 with TRBJ2-3; a possible D gene is TRBD2 (6 bases). Per the germline V gene, CDR1 is SNHLY and CDR2 is FYNNEI. This CDR3 region has 16 residues. The ends were cut back, 10 bases at V and 7 bases at J, with 27 bases in the middle. CDR3: CANDVGGLNSPNTQYF. Written as DNA, the CDR3 is TGTGCCAACGACGTGGGGGGACTTAATTCCCCCAATACGCAGTATTTT.

The chain links TRBV15 to TRBJ2-1; no definite D call. The CDR3 runs 14 residues. Germline V CDR1 and CDR2: LNHNV, YYDKDF (reference sequence). V was clipped by 1 base and J by 5 bases, with 9 bases between them. CDR3 nucleotides: TGTGCCACCAGCAGAGGACGGCCCCACAATGAGCAGTTCTTC. This encodes CATSRGRPHNEQFF.

The rearrangement links TRBV5-1 to TRBJ2-3; TRBD2 agrees at 10 bases. The CDR3 covers 18 residues. The junction had 11 bases not matched to a gene; V was cut back by 1 base and J by 3 bases. Looked up from germline, CDR1 is SGHRS and CDR2 is YFSETQ. CDR3 sequence: CASSLFGLAEIVTDTQYF. The CDR3 DNA follows: TGCGCCAGCAGCTTGTTTGGACTAGCGGAAATTGTGACAGATACGCAGTATTTT.

V and J are TRBV27 and TRBJ2-3, with D maybe TRBD2 (7 bases). CDR1 is MNHEY, CDR2 SMNVEV, per germline (reference sequence). Between the trimmed V and J ends, which lost 2 bases and 2 bases, there was a span of 11 bases. The CDR3 extends over 15 amino acids. CDR3 sequence reads: CASSLGGANTDTQYF. CDR3 DNA sequence: TGTGCCAGCAGTTTAGGGGGGGCCAACACAGATACGCAGTATTTT.

The V call is TRBV18, the J call TRBJ2-7; TRBD2 agrees at 7 bases. Germline CDR1 is KGHSH and CDR2 is LQKENI. V lost 3 bases to trimming and J lost 2 bases; unmatched junction nucleotides: 7. CDR3 length: 15 amino acids. The CDR3 spells CASSPGSGGTYEQYF. The CDR3 nucleotides are TGTGCCAGCTCACCGGGATCGGGGGGAACCTACGAGCAGTACTTC. Together with reference TRBV18 and TRBJ2-7, the CDR3 gives the full variable domain: NAGVMQNPRHLVRRRGQEARLRCSPMKGHSHVYWYRQLPEEGLKFMVYLQKENIIDESGMPKERFSAEFPKEGPSILRIQQVVRGDSAAYFCASSPGSGGTYEQYFGPGTRLTVT.

This chain links TRBV5-1 with TRBJ2-7, with TRBD1 matching 7 bases. Germline V gene sequence: CDR1 SGHRS, CDR2 YFSETQ. The CDR3 has 12 amino acids. With V trimmed by 4 bases and J by 4 bases, 2 bases remained unmatched. The CDR3 bases are TGCGCCAGCAGCAGGGACAGATACGAGCAGTACTTC. Translating it yields CASSRDRYEQYF.

The table lists this clone with a few counts. The chain recombines TRBV7-2 with TRBJ1-5, with D tentatively TRBD1 (6 bases). The CDR3 extends over 15 amino acids. The ends were cut back, 0 bases at V and 6 bases at J, with 12 bases in the middle. Germline assignment: CDR1 SGHTA and CDR2 FQGNSA. CDR3 nucleotide sequence: TGTGCCAGCAGCTTAGCAGCGACAGGTATTCAGCCCCAGCATTTT. It specifies CASSLAATGIQPQHF.

J is TRBJ1-4 and V is TRBV2; possibly TRBD1 for D (5 bases). This CDR3 has 15 residues. Trimming stripped 3 bases from V and 2 bases from J, with 10 bases between. CDR1 and CDR2 (germline): SNHLY, FYNNEI. CDR3 in DNA: TGTGCCAGCAGTGAGGAGGGACGGACTAATGAAAAACTGTTTTTT. As protein: CASSEEGRTNEKLFF.

Written as DNA, the CDR3 is TGCGCCAGCAGAGAGACAGAAGCCGGGGAGCTGTTTTTT. Protein: CASRETEAGELFF. This chain links TRBV5-1 with TRBJ2-2, with D tentatively TRBD1 (5 bases). Germline V gene data show CDR1 as SGHRS and CDR2 as YFSETQ. Trimming took off 5 bases at V and 6 bases at J, with 11 bases between the two ends. This CDR3 contains 13 residues.

The gene calls are TRBV27 and TRBJ2-3, with D uncertain. The CDR3 runs to 14 residues. Trimming removed 0 bases at V and 1 base at J, with 5 bases between. Germline loops: CDR1 MNHEY, CDR2 SMNVEV (reference sequence). The CDR3 DNA sequence: TGTGCCAGCAGTTTATCCTGGGGCACAGATACGCAGTATTTT. It translates to CASSLSWGTDTQYF.

V usage is TRBV5-1 and J usage is TRBJ2-7, with 14 nucleotides matching TRBD2. The CDR3 sequence is 15 residues long. From germline, CDR1 is SGHRS and CDR2 YFSETQ. With V trimmed by 3 bases and J by 3 bases, 2 bases remained unmatched. The CDR3 region is CASSSGTSGSYEQYF. The CDR3 nucleotides read TGCGCCAGCAGCTCCGGGACTAGCGGGAGCTACGAGCAGTACTTC.

There are a few counts of this clone. The CDR3 spells CASSTRASGSLYGYTF. Written as DNA, the CDR3 is TGTGCCAGCAGCACGCGGGCCTCGGGATCATTATATGGCTACACCTTC. The V gene is TRBV13, the J gene TRBJ1-2; D call uncertain. The CDR3 length is 16 residues. The germline V gene encodes CDR1 PRHDT and CDR2 FYEKMQ (reference sequence). Trimming left V 5 bases short and J 5 bases short, with 21 bases between.

V and J are TRBV7-2 and TRBJ2-2; TRBD1 is a possible D gene (6 bases). V was shortened by 2 bases and J by 7 bases, with 8 bases between the two germline ends. Germline V CDR1 and CDR2: SGHTA, FQGNSA. The CDR3 length is 13 residues. The CDR3 DNA is TGTGCCAGCAGCTTATCAGGGGTCGGGGAGCTGTTTTTT. Translation: CASSLSGVGELFF.

The chain carries TRBV28 and TRBJ2-3; TRBD1 is a possible D gene (6 bases). The CDR3 sequence is 15 residues long. The germline gives CDR1 MDHEN, CDR2 SYDVKM. Trimming shortened V by 3 bases and J by 2 bases, and 12 bases separated the two germline ends. CDR3 DNA: TGTGCCAGCAGTTTCTTTGGGGGACACACAGATACGCAGTATTTT. Translated, it gives CASSFFGGHTDTQYF.

The chain combines TRBV10-1 with TRBJ2-7; 9 bases fit TRBD1. V lost 5 bases to trimming and J lost 0 bases; unmatched junction nucleotides: 5. Per germline, CDR1 WNHNN and CDR2 SYGVQD (reference sequence). This CDR3 has 15 residues. The CDR3 coding sequence is TGCGCCAGCAGTCCTTTGGGACAGGGCTCCTACGAGCAGTACTTC. It is translated as CASSPLGQGSYEQYF.

This chain uses TRBV29-1 with TRBJ2-2; tentatively, D is TRBD1 (6 bases). The V and J ends lost 1 base and 7 bases respectively, with 10 bases between them. The CDR3 has 13 residues. Germline V CDR1 and CDR2: SQVTM, ANQGSEA. In nucleotides, the CDR3 is TGCAGCGTTGAAGGGACAGTGAACGGGGAGCTGTTTTTT. It encodes CSVEGTVNGELFF.

The genes are TRBV25-1 and TRBJ2-2; D uncertain. Germline lookup yields CDR1 MGHDK and CDR2 SYGVNS. There are 12 residues in the CDR3. V was pared by 3 bases and J by 8 bases, with 7 bases between. The CDR3 is CASSDFGGELFF. The DNA of the CDR3 is TGTGCCAGCAGTGACTTCGGGGGGGAGCTGTTTTTT.

The chain links TRBV2 to TRBJ2-1; D is unclear. From germline, CDR1 is SNHLY and CDR2 FYNNEI. The CDR3 runs to 12 residues. Trimming stripped 2 bases from V and 6 bases from J, with 5 bases between. CDR3 residues: CASSEYTNEQFF. The CDR3 DNA sequence: TGTGCCAGCAGTGAATACACCAATGAGCAGTTCTTC.

The chain combines TRBV11-2 with TRBJ2-2; 9 nucleotides agree with TRBD2. The CDR3 covers 15 residues. V was pared by 3 bases and J by 4 bases, with 3 bases of the junction left unmatched. Germline V CDR1 and CDR2: SGHAT, FQNNGV. The CDR3 nucleotides read TGTGCCAGCAGCTTCGTGCGGGAGGGCACCGGGGAGCTGTTTTTT. This codes for CASSFVREGTGELFF.

The rearrangement links TRBV7-2 to TRBJ2-2, with 10 nucleotides matching TRBD2. V shed 5 bases and J 1 base; nucleotides not matched to a gene: 1. Germline CDR1 is SGHTA and CDR2 is FQGNSA. The CDR3 covers 15 residues. The CDR3 loop reads CASSRTSGNTGELFF. The CDR3 DNA reads TGTGCCAGCAGCCGGACTAGCGGGAACACCGGGGAGCTGTTTTTT.

The chain couples TRBV5-6 to TRBJ2-7, with 8 bases aligning to TRBD2. Trimming cost V 2 bases and J 7 bases; bases outside gene matches: 8. This CDR3 has 14 residues. CDR1 is SGHDT, CDR2 YYEEEE, per germline. CDR3 amino acids: CASSFPAGVREQYF. For the CDR3, the DNA is TGTGCCAGCAGCTTCCCAGCGGGAGTCCGAGAGCAGTACTTC. Using reference TRBV5-6 and TRBJ2-7 for the parts outside the CDR3, the full variable domain is DAGVTQSPTHLIKTRGQQVTLRCSPKSGHDTVSWYQQALGQGPQFIFQYYEEEERQRGNFPDRFSGHQFPNYSSELNVNALLLGDSALYLCASSFPAGVREQYFGPGTRLTVT.

The J gene is TRBJ2-7, the V gene TRBV2, with no clear D. This CDR3 has 13 amino acids. Per germline, CDR1 SNHLY and CDR2 FYNNEI. V lost 4 bases to trimming and J lost 2 bases, with 9 bases between them. This CDR3 is CASSVRIAYEQYF. The CDR3 nucleotides read TGTGCCAGCAGTGTGCGGATCGCCTACGAGCAGTACTTC.

This clone was picked up a small number of times. This rearrangement joins TRBV5-6 to TRBJ2-1, with a tentative D call TRBD1 (5 bases). This CDR3 has 13 residues. The ends were cut back, 3 bases at V and 6 bases at J, with 10 bases in the middle. Germline V CDR1 and CDR2: SGHDT, YYEEEE. Here the CDR3 reads CASSWGSRNEQFF. The CDR3 DNA reads as TGTGCCAGCAGCTGGGGCAGCCGCAATGAGCAGTTCTTC.

This clone is medium-sized (0.01 to 0.1%). The chain carries TRBV7-2 and TRBJ2-1; D is unresolved. CDR1 is SGHTA, CDR2 FQGNSA, per germline. CDR3 length: 15 amino acids. V lost 1 base and J lost 4, with 11 bases in between. The CDR3 DNA sequence: TGTGCCAGCAGCTTAGGACTTGGCCCATACAATGAGCAGTTCTTC. It translates to CASSLGLGPYNEQFF.

The V and J genes are TRBV5-1 and TRBJ2-1; 11 nucleotides agree with TRBD2. From germline, CDR1 is SGHRS and CDR2 YFSETQ. The V gene end was trimmed by 3 bases and the J gene end by 2 bases; junction bases not matched to a gene: 1. The CDR3 sequence is 15 residues long. This chain's CDR3 is CASSYSGRAYNEQFF. The CDR3 DNA is TGCGCCAGCAGCTATAGCGGGAGGGCCTACAATGAGCAGTTCTTC.

The J gene is TRBJ2-7, the V gene TRBV21-1; the D call TRBD1 from the table was never checked on the DNA. TRBV21-1 is shown as a pseudogene. The CDR3 has 18 amino acids. Here the CDR3 DNA reads TGTGCCAGCACTCGGACAGGGACCGTTGCGGGACTTCGCTACGAGCAGTACTTC. Its translation: CASTRTGTVAGLRYEQYF.

This clone came up a few times. The gene calls are TRBV29-1 and TRBJ1-2; D is ambiguous. The ends were cut back, 3 bases at V and 2 bases at J, with 13 bases in the middle. Germline V gene lookup returns CDR1 SQVTM and CDR2 ANQGSEA. The length of the CDR3 is 14 residues. The CDR3 DNA is TGCAGCGTTGATCAGGAGGCTCTAAACTATGGCTACACCTTC. Protein: CSVDQEALNYGYTF.

The chain carries TRBV10-1 and TRBJ2-5, with a possible D match to TRBD1 (5 bases). The CDR3 has 14 amino acids. CDR1 is WNHNN, CDR2 SYGVQD, per germline (reference sequence). Trimming left V 6 bases short and J 1 base short, with 12 bases between. The CDR3 nucleotides are TGCGCCAGCAGCCCTACAAGGGGCCAAGAGACCCAGTACTTC. The encoded protein is CASSPTRGQETQYF.